This TCR beta chain comes out of a study of post-analysis software for immune sequencing data. The CDR3 has 12 amino acids. In germline, CDR1 is MNHEY, CDR2 SVGAGI. J lost 8 bases, V lost 10 bases, and 10 bases had no gene match. TCR beta cDNA libraries had unique molecular identifiers. Some 500,000 cDNA molecules were obtained per 1 to 10 million input T cells. TCRdb recomputed calls from the PCR reads with MiXCR, one row per CDR3 protein. The sample lists hundreds of thousands of distinct CDR3 sequences, more than 50% occurring once. Concerning this clonotype itself: The antigen is undetermined.

General study results and limits: Controls significantly exceeded multiple sclerosis patients in normalized Chao1 diversity. In patients, about five TRBV segments were more frequent than in controls, with TRBV5-6, TRBV5-1 and TRBV20-1 among them.

The chain is built from TRBV6-5 and TRBJ1-1, with 7 bases that match TRBD1. Sequencing was performed on blood. This clonotype was sampled from a girl aged 2 to 9 with multiple sclerosis. The CDR3 coding sequence is TGTGCCATCGGCGGGCAGGGGGAGGAAGCTTTCTTT. It encodes CAIGGQGEEAFF.